One TCR beta chain is described in this entry. No antigen is known for it. It has no much larger one-base neighbor in the sample; base qualities were not kept. In light of the paper, this sample's time point label describes: blood from clinic visit 5 months post-surgery; TSC patient then seizure free. Surgery cases with the highest brain T cell transcript signatures were selected for TCR beta chain sequencing of brain tissue and, where available, blood. Before surgery, patients had received at least one anti-epileptic drug. The TCR-sequenced patients were children whose drug-resistant epilepsy was caused by tuberous sclerosis complex, focal cortical dysplasia, Rasmussen encephalitis or hemimegalencephaly. Bulk genomic DNA was isolated from unsorted brain tissue and whole blood using the Monarch genomic DNA purification kit. Counted from cysteine to phenylalanine, this CDR3 has 11 amino acids. The DNA shown is the 33-base CDR3, in frame from base 1. The junction carries 6 bases between V and J, which are trimmed by 7 bases and 3 bases respectively.

TCR beta chain sequences were generated from genomic DNA using the immunoSEQ assay. The authors' analysis ran thus. CDR3 sequences not starting with the conserved framework cysteine at position 104 were manually removed. Clonality was calculated as one minus the normalized Shannon's Diversity Index, with values ranging from 0 (maximal diversity) to 1 (oligoclonal). Chi-squared comparison-of-proportions tests assessed whether the same CDR3 differed in frequency between samples, such as brain versus blood. Public clonotypes were found through immuneACCESS searches, while the VDJdb browser was used to judge similarity to known antiviral clonotypes. This is the immuneACCESS table as TCRdb keeps it, with only in-frame sequences that have V and J called. A part of the clones is gone; compared with another copy, unresolved V genes explain less than half, and the rest is unexplained. V, J and clone size reflect that table, while D and trimming were determined from the DNA. The sample table lists 340,000 or so clones, over 85% of them with a count of one. Around 6% of the sample is held by the ten biggest clonotypes.

This record belongs to a study of brain T cells in children with intractable seizures (dated by TCRdb to about 2021). Background for the entire study: Resected brain tissue from roughly 50 pediatric epilepsy surgery cases was first screened for immune gene transcripts using a NanoString immunology panel. Among the roughly twelve selected surgery cases, eight also had pre-surgery blood sequenced, leaving four with brain tissue only. The investigation overall reported the following: The patients' HCMV serostatus was not known, and viral specificity was inferred solely from CDR3 sequence similarity. Because sequencing depth was different between pre-surgery and post-surgery blood, clones absent from the pre-surgery sample may reflect undersampling.

The sequence joins TRBV12-3 or TRBV12-4 to TRBJ2-5; a tentative D call is TRBD2 (5 bases match). Sample: peripheral blood, taken approximately 5 months after surgery. This sequence was found in a boy in the first two years of life with tuberous sclerosis and intractable seizures. The CDR3 sequence is CASTGKETQYF. The DNA sequence is TGTGCCAGCACGGGGAAAGAGACCCAGTACTTC.